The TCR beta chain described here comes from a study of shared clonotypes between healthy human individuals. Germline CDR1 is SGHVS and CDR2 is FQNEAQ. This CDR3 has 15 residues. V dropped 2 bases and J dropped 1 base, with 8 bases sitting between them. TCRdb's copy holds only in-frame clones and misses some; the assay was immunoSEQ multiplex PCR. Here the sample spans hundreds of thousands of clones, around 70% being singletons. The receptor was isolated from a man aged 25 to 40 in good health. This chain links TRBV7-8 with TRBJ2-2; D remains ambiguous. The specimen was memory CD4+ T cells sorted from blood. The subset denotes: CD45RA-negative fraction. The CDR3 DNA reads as TGTGCCAGCAGCTTATCGACACAGAACACCGGGGAGCTGTTTTTT. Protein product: CASSLSTQNTGELFF.